This is a list of T cell receptor beta chains from one sample in a study of shared clonotypes between healthy human individuals. Generated by immunoSEQ multiplex PCR, the TCRdb table keeps only in-frame clones and is missing some. The profile covers just over 2,000,000 clones, with about 95% appearing a single time and 0.1% to 0.15% taken by the ten largest. Sequenced input: naive CD4+ T cells sorted from blood. The receptors here all came from a man aged 18 to 35 in good health. The CDR3 runs from the conserved cysteine through the conserved F or W. The order of the fields is V gene, D gene, clone size, J gene, CDR3 protein, CDR3 DNA. A D gene is named only where the DNA matches it firmly. Size values are once, few and many counts, or a class for expanded clones, and some rows have none.

V gene: TRBV28
D gene: -
clone size: -
J gene: TRBJ2-1
CDR3 protein: CASSLDNEQFF
CDR3 DNA: TGTGCCAGCAGTTTAGACAATGAGCAGTTCTTC

V gene: TRBV27
D gene: TRBD1
clone size: -
J gene: TRBJ2-7
CDR3 protein: CASSPHRGWDSYEQYF
CDR3 DNA: TGTGCCAGCAGTCCCCACAGGGGGTGGGACTCCTACGAGCAGTACTTC

V gene: TRBV6-5
D gene: -
clone size: -
J gene: TRBJ1-5
CDR3 protein: CASSYDTRQPQHF
CDR3 DNA: TGTGCCAGCAGTTACGACACCCGCCAGCCCCAGCATTTT

V gene: TRBV5-4
D gene: -
clone size: -
J gene: TRBJ1-4
CDR3 protein: CASSYDGPAGATNEKLFF
CDR3 DNA: TGTGCCAGCAGCTACGACGGACCCGCTGGGGCAACTAATGAAAAACTGTTTTTT

V gene: TRBV5-1
D gene: -
clone size: -
J gene: TRBJ1-2
CDR3 protein: CASSSDTDGRGGYTF
CDR3 DNA: TGCGCCAGCAGCTCCGATACCGACGGAAGAGGGGGCTACACCTTC

V gene: TRBV9
D gene: TRBD1
clone size: -
J gene: TRBJ1-3
CDR3 protein: CASSVGTGESYSGNTIYF
CDR3 DNA: TGTGCCAGCAGCGTAGGGACAGGGGAATCCTACTCTGGAAACACCATATATTTT

V gene: TRBV30
D gene: -
clone size: -
J gene: TRBJ2-5
CDR3 protein: CAWTRGFQETQYF
CDR3 DNA: TGTGCCTGGACGCGGGGCTTCCAAGAGACCCAGTACTTC

V gene: TRBV5-6
D gene: -
clone size: -
J gene: TRBJ1-1
CDR3 protein: CASSFFNTEAFF
CDR3 DNA: TGTGCCAGCAGCTTTTTTAACACTGAAGCTTTCTTT

V gene: TRBV19
D gene: -
clone size: -
J gene: TRBJ2-1
CDR3 protein: CASRDRDKINNEQFF
CDR3 DNA: TGTGCCAGTAGAGACCGGGACAAGATCAACAATGAGCAGTTCTTC

V gene: TRBV18
D gene: -
clone size: -
J gene: TRBJ2-7
CDR3 protein: CASSPGFEQYF
CDR3 DNA: TGTGCCAGCTCACCCGGGTTCGAGCAGTACTTC

V gene: TRBV6-1
D gene: -
clone size: -
J gene: TRBJ2-3
CDR3 protein: CASSEALRGDTQYF
CDR3 DNA: TGTGCCAGCAGTGAAGCGCTTCGGGGGGATACGCAGTATTTT

V gene: TRBV15
D gene: -
clone size: -
J gene: TRBJ1-2
CDR3 protein: CATSRDLSRESYTF
CDR3 DNA: TGTGCCACCAGCAGAGATCTCTCCCGCGAAAGCTACACCTTC

V gene: TRBV5-6
D gene: -
clone size: -
J gene: TRBJ2-5
CDR3 protein: CASSLPSQETQYF
CDR3 DNA: TGTGCCAGCAGCTTGCCTTCACAAGAGACCCAGTACTTC

V gene: TRBV11-2
D gene: -
clone size: -
J gene: TRBJ1-5
CDR3 protein: CASSSSPGGGNQPQHF
CDR3 DNA: TGTGCCAGCAGCTCCTCCCCCGGCGGGGGCAATCAGCCCCAGCATTTT

V gene: TRBV4-3
D gene: -
clone size: -
J gene: TRBJ1-2
CDR3 protein: CASSHVHESLYGYTF
CDR3 DNA: TGCGCCAGCAGCCATGTACACGAGAGCCTCTATGGCTACACCTTC

V gene: TRBV7-8
D gene: TRBD2
clone size: once
J gene: TRBJ2-5
CDR3 protein: CASSWQAGGDQETQYF
CDR3 DNA: TGTGCCAGCAGCTGGCAAGCGGGGGGGGACCAAGAGACCCAGTACTTC

V gene: TRBV25-1
D gene: -
clone size: -
J gene: TRBJ1-1
CDR3 protein: CATTGDNTEAFF
CDR3 DNA: TGTGCCACGACAGGAGATAACACTGAAGCTTTCTTT

V gene: TRBV15
D gene: TRBD2
clone size: -
J gene: TRBJ2-7
CDR3 protein: CATSRILADQGEQYF
CDR3 DNA: TGTGCCACCAGCAGGATACTAGCGGATCAGGGCGAGCAGTACTTC

V gene: TRBV19
D gene: -
clone size: few
J gene: TRBJ1-1
CDR3 protein: CAIDGSDNAGDGAFF
CDR3 DNA: TGTGCCATCGACGGTTCCGATAACGCAGGGGACGGAGCTTTCTTT

V gene: TRBV6-5
D gene: -
clone size: -
J gene: TRBJ2-1
CDR3 protein: CASSYFLRGEQFF
CDR3 DNA: TGTGCCAGCAGTTACTTCCTCCGCGGTGAGCAGTTCTTC

V gene: TRBV5-4
D gene: -
clone size: once
J gene: TRBJ2-7
CDR3 protein: CASSTTGSYEQYF
CDR3 DNA: TGTGCCAGCAGCACCACAGGGTCCTACGAGCAGTACTTC

V gene: TRBV25-1
D gene: -
clone size: -
J gene: TRBJ2-6
CDR3 protein: CASKQSGANVLTF
CDR3 DNA: TGTGCCAGCAAGCAAAGTGGGGCCAACGTCCTGACTTTC

V gene: TRBV28
D gene: TRBD1
clone size: -
J gene: TRBJ1-2
CDR3 protein: CASSLAGGPYGYTF
CDR3 DNA: TGTGCCAGCAGTTTAGCAGGGGGCCCCTATGGCTACACCTTC

V gene: TRBV5-6
D gene: -
clone size: -
J gene: TRBJ1-1
CDR3 protein: CASSFYHRTEAFF
CDR3 DNA: TGTGCCAGCAGCTTTTATCATCGAACTGAAGCTTTCTTT

V gene: TRBV7-9
D gene: -
clone size: -
J gene: TRBJ1-1
CDR3 protein: CASSSELDRMAFF
CDR3 DNA: TGTGCCAGCAGCTCAGAGTTAGACCGTATGGCTTTCTTT

V gene: TRBV27
D gene: TRBD1
clone size: -
J gene: TRBJ1-1
CDR3 protein: CASSLSDRGDTEAFF
CDR3 DNA: TGTGCCAGCAGCCTCTCGGACAGGGGGGACACTGAAGCTTTCTTT